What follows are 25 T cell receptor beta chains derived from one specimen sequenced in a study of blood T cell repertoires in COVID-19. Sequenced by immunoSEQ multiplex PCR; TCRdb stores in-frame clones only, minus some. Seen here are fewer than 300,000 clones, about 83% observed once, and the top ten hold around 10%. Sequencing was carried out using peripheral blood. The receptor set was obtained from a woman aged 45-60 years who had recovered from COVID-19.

The CDR3 DNA reads TGTGCCAGCAGCTTGGGTCTCTCGACTAGCGTAGCCTACGAGCAGTACTTC. It is translated as CASSLGLSTSVAYEQYF. This chain uses TRBV5-4 with TRBJ2-7, with 8 bases matching TRBD2. The ends lost 0 bases at V and 2 bases at J; junction bases unmatched: 10. Germline V lookup: CDR1 SGHNT, CDR2 YYREEE (reference sequence). This CDR3 has 17 amino acids.

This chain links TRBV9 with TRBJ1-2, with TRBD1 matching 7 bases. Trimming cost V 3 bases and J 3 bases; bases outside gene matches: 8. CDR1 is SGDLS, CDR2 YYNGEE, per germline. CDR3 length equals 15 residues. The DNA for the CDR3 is TGTGCCAGCAGCGCACCCCGGCAGGGGGACTATGGCTACACCTTC. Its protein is CASSAPRQGDYGYTF.

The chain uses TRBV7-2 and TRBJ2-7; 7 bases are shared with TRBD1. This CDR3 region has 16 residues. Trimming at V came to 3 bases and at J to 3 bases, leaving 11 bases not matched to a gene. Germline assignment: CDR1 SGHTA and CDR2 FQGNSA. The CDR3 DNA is TGTGCCAGCAGCTTGGGACAGACCTCCCTGGGCTACGAGCAGTACTTC. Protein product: CASSLGQTSLGYEQYF. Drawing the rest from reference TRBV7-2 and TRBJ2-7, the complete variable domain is GAGVSQSPSNKVTEKGKDVELRCDPISGHTALYWYRQSLGQGLEFLIYFQGNSAPDKSGLPSDRFSAERTGGSVSTLTIQRTQQEDSAVYLCASSLGQTSLGYEQYFGPGTRLTVT.

The CDR3 nucleotides read TGCGCCAGCAGCCACGTGACTAGCGGGGACCAGAGGACCCAGTACTTC. This sequence encodes CASSHVTSGDQRTQYF. The chain links TRBV4-1 to TRBJ2-5, with 11 bases aligning to TRBD2. CDR1 and CDR2 (germline): MGHRA, YSYEKL. This CDR3 contains 16 residues. Trimming at V came to 3 bases and at J to 7 bases, leaving 10 bases not matched to a gene.

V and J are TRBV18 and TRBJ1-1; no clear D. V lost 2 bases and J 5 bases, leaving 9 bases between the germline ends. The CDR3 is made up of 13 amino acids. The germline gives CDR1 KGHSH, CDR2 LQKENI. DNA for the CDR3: TGTGCCAGCTCACCATCTACGGGGACTGAAGCTTTCTTT. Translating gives CASSPSTGTEAFF.

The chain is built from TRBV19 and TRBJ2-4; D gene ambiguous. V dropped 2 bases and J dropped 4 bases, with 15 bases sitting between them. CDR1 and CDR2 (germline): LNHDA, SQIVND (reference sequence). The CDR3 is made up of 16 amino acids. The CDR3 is CASSISPSGRKNIQYF. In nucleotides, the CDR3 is TGTGCCAGTAGTATATCCCCGTCAGGTAGAAAAAACATTCAGTACTTC.

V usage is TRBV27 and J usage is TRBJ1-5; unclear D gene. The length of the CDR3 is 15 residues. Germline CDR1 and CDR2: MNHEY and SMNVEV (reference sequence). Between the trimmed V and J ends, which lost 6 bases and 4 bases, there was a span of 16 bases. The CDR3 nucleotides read TGTGCCAGCAGGAGAGGGATGTTGGGAAATCAGCCCCAGCATTTT. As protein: CASRRGMLGNQPQHF.

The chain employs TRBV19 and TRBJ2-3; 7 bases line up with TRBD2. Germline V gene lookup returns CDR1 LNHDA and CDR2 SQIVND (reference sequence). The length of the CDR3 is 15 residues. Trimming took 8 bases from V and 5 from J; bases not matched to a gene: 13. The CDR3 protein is CASSTIGAGEDTQYF. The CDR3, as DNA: TGTGCCAGTTCGACAATAGGTGCGGGGGAAGATACGCAGTATTTT. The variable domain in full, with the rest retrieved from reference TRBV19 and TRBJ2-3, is DGGITQSPKYLFRKEGQNVTLSCEQNLNHDAMYWYRQDPGQGLRLIYYSQIVNDFQKGDIAEGYSVSREKKESFPLTVTSAQKNPTAFYLCASSTIGAGEDTQYFGPGTRLTVL.

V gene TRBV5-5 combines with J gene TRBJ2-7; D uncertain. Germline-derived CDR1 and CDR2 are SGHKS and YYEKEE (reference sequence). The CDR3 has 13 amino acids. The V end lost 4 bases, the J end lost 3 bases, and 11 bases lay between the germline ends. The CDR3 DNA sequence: TGTGCCAGCAGCGGGCCCACATACTACGAGCAGTACTTC. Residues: CASSGPTYYEQYF.

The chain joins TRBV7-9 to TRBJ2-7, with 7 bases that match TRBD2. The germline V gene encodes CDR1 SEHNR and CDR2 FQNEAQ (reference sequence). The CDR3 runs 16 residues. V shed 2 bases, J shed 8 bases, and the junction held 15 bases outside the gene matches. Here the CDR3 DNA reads TGTGCCAGCAGCTTATCGGGGCGGCTAGCCGGGGGGAAGCAGTACTTC. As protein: CASSLSGRLAGGKQYF.

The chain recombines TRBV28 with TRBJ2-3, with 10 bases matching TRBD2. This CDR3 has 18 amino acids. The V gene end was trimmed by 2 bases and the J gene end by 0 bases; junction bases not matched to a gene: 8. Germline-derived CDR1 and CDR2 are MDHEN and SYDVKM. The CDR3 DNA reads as TGTGCCAGCAGTTTAATAATAACTAGCGGGACTAGCACAGATACGCAGTATTTT. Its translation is CASSLIITSGTSTDTQYF.

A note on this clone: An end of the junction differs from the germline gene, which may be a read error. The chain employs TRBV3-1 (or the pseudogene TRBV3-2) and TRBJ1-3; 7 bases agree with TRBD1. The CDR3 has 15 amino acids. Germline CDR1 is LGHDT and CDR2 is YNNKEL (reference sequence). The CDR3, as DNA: TGTGCCAGCAGCAAAGACAGGGCCTCTGGAAACACCATATATTTT. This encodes CASSKDRASGNTIYF.

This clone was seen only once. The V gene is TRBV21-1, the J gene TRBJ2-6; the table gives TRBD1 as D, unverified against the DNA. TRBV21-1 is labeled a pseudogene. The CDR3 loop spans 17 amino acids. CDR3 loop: CASSKAGQSPGANVLTF. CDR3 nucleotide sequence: TGTGCCAGCAGCAAAGCGGGACAGTCTCCTGGGGCCAACGTCCTGACTTTC.

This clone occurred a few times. The CDR3 DNA is TGTGCCAGCAGCCAACAGTCTGCTGGAAACACCATATATTTT. This encodes CASSQQSAGNTIYF. The chain joins TRBV3-1 (or the pseudogene TRBV3-2) to TRBJ1-3, with unresolved D. Trimming took 2 bases from V and 2 from J, leaving 7 bases between them. This CDR3 comprises 14 residues. CDR1 is LGHDT, CDR2 YNNKEL, per germline (reference sequence).

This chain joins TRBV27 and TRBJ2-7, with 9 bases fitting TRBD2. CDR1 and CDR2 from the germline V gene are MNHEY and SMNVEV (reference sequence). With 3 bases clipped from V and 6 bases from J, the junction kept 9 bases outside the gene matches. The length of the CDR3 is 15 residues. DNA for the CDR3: TGTGCCAGCAGTTTTGGGACTAGCAGCGGCCGCGAGCAGTACTTC. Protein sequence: CASSFGTSSGREQYF.

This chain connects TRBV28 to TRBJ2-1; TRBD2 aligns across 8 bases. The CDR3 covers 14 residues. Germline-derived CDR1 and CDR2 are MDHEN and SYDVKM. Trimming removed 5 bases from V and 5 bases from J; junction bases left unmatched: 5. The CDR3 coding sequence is TGTGCCAGCAGTCCCAGCGGGAGCCACAATGAGCAGTTCTTC. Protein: CASSPSGSHNEQFF.

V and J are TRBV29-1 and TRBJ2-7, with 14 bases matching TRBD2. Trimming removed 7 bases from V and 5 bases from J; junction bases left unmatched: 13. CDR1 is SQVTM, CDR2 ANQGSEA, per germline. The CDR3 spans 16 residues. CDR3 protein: CSASGGTSGRRNEQYF. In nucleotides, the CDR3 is TGCAGCGCCAGCGGCGGGACTAGCGGGAGAAGGAACGAGCAGTACTTC.

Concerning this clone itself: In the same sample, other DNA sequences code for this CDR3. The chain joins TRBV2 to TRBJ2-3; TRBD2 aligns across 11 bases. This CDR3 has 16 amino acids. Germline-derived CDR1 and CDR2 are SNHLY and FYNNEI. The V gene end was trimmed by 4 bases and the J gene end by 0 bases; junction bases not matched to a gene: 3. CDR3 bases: TGTGCCAGCAGTGTGCTAGCGGGGGGAAGCACAGATACGCAGTATTTT. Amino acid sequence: CASSVLAGGSTDTQYF.

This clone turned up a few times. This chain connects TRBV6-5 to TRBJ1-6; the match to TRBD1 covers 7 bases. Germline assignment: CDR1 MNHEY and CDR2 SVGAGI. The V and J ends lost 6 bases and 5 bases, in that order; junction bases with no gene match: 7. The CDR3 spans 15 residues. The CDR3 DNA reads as TGTGCCAGCAGCCTGTCCCAGGGGGATAATTCACCCCTCCACTTT. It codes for CASSLSQGDNSPLHF.

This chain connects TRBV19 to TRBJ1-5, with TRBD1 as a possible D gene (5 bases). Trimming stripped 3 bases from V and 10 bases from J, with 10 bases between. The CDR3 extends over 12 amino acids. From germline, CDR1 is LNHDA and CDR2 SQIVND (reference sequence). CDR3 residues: CASSIPQGPQHF. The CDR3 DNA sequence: TGTGCCAGTAGTATCCCCCAGGGCCCCCAGCATTTT.

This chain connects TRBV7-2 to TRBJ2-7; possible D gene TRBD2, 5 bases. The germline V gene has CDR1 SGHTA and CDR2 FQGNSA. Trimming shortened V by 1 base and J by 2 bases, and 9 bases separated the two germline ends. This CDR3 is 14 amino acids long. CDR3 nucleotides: TGTGCCAGCAGCTTAGGTGGGAGACCCTACGAGCAGTACTTC. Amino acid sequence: CASSLGGRPYEQYF.

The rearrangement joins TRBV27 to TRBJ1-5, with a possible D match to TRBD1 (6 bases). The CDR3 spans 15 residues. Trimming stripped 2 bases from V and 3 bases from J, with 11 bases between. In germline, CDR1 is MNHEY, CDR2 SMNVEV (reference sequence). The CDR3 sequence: CASSLLTGNNQPQHF. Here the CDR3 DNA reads TGTGCCAGCAGTTTACTGACAGGTAACAATCAGCCCCAGCATTTT.

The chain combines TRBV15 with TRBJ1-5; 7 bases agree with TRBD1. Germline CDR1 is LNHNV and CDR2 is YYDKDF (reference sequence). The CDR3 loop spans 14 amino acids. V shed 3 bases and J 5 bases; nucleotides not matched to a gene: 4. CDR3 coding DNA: TGTGCCACCAGCAGTGGACAGGTAGATCAGCCCCAGCATTTT. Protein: CATSSGQVDQPQHF.

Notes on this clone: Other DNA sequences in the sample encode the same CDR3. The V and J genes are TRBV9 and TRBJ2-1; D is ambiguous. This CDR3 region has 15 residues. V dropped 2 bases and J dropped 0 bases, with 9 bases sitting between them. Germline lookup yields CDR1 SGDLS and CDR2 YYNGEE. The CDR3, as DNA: TGTGCCAGCAGCGTCGACTCCAGCTCCTACAATGAGCAGTTCTTC. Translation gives CASSVDSSSYNEQFF. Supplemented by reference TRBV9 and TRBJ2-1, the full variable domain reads DSGVTQTPKHLITATGQRVTLRCSPRSGDLSVYWYQQSLDQGLQFLIQYYNGEERAKGNILERFSAQQFPDLHSELNLSSLELGDSALYFCASSVDSSSYNEQFFGPGTRLTVL.

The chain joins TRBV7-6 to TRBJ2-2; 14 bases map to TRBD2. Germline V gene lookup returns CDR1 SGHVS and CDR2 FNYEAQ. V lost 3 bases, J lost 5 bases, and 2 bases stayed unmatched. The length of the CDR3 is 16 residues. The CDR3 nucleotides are TGTGCCAGCAGCTTCCGACTAGCGGGAGGGACCGGGGAGCTGTTTTTT. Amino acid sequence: CASSFRLAGGTGELFF.